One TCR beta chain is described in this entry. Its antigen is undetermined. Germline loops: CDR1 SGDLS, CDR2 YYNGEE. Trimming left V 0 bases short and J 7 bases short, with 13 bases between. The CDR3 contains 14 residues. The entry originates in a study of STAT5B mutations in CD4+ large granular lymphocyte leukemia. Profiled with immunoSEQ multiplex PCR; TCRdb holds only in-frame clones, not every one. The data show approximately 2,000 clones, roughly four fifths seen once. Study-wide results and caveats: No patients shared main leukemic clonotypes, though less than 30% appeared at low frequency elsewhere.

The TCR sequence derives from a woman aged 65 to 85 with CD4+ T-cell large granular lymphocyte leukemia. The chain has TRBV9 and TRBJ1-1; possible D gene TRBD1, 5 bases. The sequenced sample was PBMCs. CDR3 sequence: CASSVAEGRGEAFF. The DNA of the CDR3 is TGTGCCAGCAGCGTAGCCGAGGGAAGGGGTGAAGCTTTCTTT.